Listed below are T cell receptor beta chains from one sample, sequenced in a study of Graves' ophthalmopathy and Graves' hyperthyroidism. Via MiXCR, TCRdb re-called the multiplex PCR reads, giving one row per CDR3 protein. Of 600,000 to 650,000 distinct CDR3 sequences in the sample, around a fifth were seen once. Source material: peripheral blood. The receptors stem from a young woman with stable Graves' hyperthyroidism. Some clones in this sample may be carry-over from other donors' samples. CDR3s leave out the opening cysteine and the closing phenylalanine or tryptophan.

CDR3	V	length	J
ASSLDGETYEQY	TRBV5-1	12	TRBJ2-7
ASSSGQGPTYEQY	TRBV28	13	TRBJ2-7
ASSYSVQRYEQY	TRBV6-5	12	TRBJ2-7
ASSDTGLAGEDTQY	TRBV6-1	14	TRBJ2-3
ACTGRSNTEAF	TRBV30	11	TRBJ1-1
ASSPTLTRAPDSYEQY	TRBV9	16	TRBJ2-7
ASSPNGQGDREQY	TRBV6-1	13	TRBJ2-7
ASSRSGTYEQY	TRBV5-1	11	TRBJ2-7
ASSKPGQKNTEAF	TRBV18	13	TRBJ1-1
ASSYGGRVTKNQETQY	TRBV28	16	TRBJ2-5
AWSPPGATQY	TRBV30	10	TRBJ2-3
ASQGYNQPQH	TRBV19	10	TRBJ1-5
ASSNLGGGRTGELF	TRBV19	14	TRBJ2-2
SVGNIGNYGYT	TRBV29-1	11	TRBJ1-2
SARGLDSPLH	TRBV20-1	10	TRBJ1-6
ASSPIRTGELF	TRBV12-3/TRBV12-4	11	TRBJ2-2
SVNPGQGKEQY	TRBV29-1	11	TRBJ2-7
SVEEGTNQPQH	TRBV29-1	11	TRBJ1-5
SVGRASEETQY	TRBV29-1	11	TRBJ2-5
ASSASDGNTEAF	TRBV2	12	TRBJ1-1
ASSYWDSSYEQY	TRBV7-2	12	TRBJ2-7
ASIDGGMYTGELF	TRBV19	13	TRBJ2-2
ASSLRRQGNEQY	TRBV12-3/TRBV12-4	12	TRBJ2-7
ASSQLQVDTGELF	TRBV18	13	TRBJ2-2
ASSLGSQQTQY	TRBV28	11	TRBJ2-5
ASSLYPEITPQH	TRBV12-3/TRBV12-4	12	TRBJ1-5
SARVTGRQPQH	TRBV20-1	11	TRBJ1-5
ASSRRGRENTEAF	TRBV28	13	TRBJ1-1
ASSGGVGTEAF	TRBV12-3/TRBV12-4	11	TRBJ1-1
ASSSNYGETQY	TRBV7-2	11	TRBJ2-5
SARVPGRGVSGNTIY	TRBV20-1	15	TRBJ1-3